The table lists the clone carrying this T cell receptor (beta chain) with a few counts. Its target is not known. Of the isolated RNA, all was reverse transcribed, and so the sequenced material was expressed TCRB transcripts. Data came from immunoSEQ multiplex PCR; TCRdb stores just in-frame clones and leaves some out. The data contain hundreds of thousands of clones, 13% of them singletons. The CDR3 loop spans 15 amino acids. Germline V gene sequence: CDR1 GTSNPN, CDR2 SVGIG (reference sequence). V lost 0 bases and J 0 bases, leaving 11 bases between the germline ends. These data belong to a study of beta chain features in type 1 diabetes. Study-level information: No age, gender or cell yield differences were seen between patients and healthy donors.

Markers CD45RO/CCR7/CD25/CD127/CD95/CD27 served to sort CD4+ naive, central memory, regulatory and stem cell-like memory cells. The study's findings and limits: Insertions at VDJ junctions were less frequent in type 1 diabetes patients. These patients also deleted more nucleotides at the same junctions. Sequencing the cDNA could make cells with high TCR expression show up more than they should. A moderate, significant TCRB CDR3 shortening appeared in type 1 diabetes across four CD4+ subsets.

The receptor was isolated from a man younger than 30 with type 1 diabetes. Sequenced sample: naive CD4+ T cells from blood. The chain couples TRBV30 to TRBJ2-5; tentative D call: TRBD1 (6 bases). DNA of the CDR3: TGTGCCTGGAGTGTTGGGTCAGGGGACCAAGAGACCCAGTACTTC. Protein: CAWSVGSGDQETQYF. The variable domain in full, completed from reference TRBV30 and TRBJ2-5, reads SQTIHQWPATLVQPVGSPLSLECTVEGTSNPNLYWYRQAAGRGLQLLFYSVGIGQISSEVPQNLSASRPQDRQFILSSKKLLLSDSGFYLCAWSVGSGDQETQYFGPGTRLLVL.